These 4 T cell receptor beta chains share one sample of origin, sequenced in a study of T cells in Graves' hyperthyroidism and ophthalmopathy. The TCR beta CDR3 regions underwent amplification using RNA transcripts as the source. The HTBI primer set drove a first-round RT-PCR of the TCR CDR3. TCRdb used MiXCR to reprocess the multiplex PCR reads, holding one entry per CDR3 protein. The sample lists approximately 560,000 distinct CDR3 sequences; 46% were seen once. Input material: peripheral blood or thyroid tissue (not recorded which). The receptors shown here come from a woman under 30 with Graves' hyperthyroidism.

CDR3 DNA: TGTGCCAGTGAGGGGCCAGATTACGAGCAGTACTTC. The encoded protein is CASEGPDYEQYF. The chain combines TRBV2 with TRBJ2-7, with D perhaps assigned TRBD1 or TRBD2 (5 bases each). CDR3 length: 12 residues. Germline values: CDR1 SNHLY, CDR2 FYNNEI. V lost 9 bases to trimming and J lost 4 bases, with 13 bases between them. The whole variable domain, filled in from reference TRBV2 and TRBJ2-7, reads EPEVTQTPSHQVTQMGQEVILRCVPISNHLYFYWYRQILGQKVEFLVSFYNNEISEKSEIFDDQFSVERPDGSNFTLKIRSTKLEDSAMYFCASEGPDYEQYFGPGTRLTVT.

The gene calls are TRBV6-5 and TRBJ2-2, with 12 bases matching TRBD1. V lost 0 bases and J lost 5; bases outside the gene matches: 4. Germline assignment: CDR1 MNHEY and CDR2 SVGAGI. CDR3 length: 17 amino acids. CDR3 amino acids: CASSYSGQGAYTGELFF. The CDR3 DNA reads TGTGCCAGCAGTTACTCGGGACAGGGGGCATATACCGGGGAGCTGTTTTTT.

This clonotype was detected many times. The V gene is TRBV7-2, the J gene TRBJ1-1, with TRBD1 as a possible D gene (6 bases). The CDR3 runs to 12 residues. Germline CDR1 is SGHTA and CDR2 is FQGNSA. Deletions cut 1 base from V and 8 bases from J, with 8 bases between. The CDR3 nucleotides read TGTGCCAGCAGCTTAGGGACAGTGGAAGCTTTCTTT. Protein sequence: CASSLGTVEAFF.

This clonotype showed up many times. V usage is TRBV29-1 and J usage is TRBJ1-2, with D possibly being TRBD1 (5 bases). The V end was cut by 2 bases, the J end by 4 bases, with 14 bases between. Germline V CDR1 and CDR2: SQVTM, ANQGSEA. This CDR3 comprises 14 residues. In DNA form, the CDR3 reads TGCAGCGTTGAATTCCCGGACACCGCCTATGGCTACACCTTC. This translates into CSVEFPDTAYGYTF.